This T cell receptor beta chain was found in a study of shared clonotypes between healthy human individuals. In germline, CDR1 is SGHNT, CDR2 YYREEE (reference sequence). With 3 bases clipped from V and 5 bases from J, the junction kept 2 bases outside the gene matches. CDR3 length: 14 amino acids. Profiling relied on immunoSEQ multiplex PCR, and the TCRdb table lists in-frame clones only, not all of them. In the table there are approximately 2.4 million clones, more than 90% of which are singletons. This TCR came from a man younger than 30 in good health. The chain has TRBV5-4 and TRBJ1-4; TRBD1 aligns across 9 bases. The sequencing input was naive CD4+ T cells sorted from blood. Subset denoted: CD45RA+ positively selected. CDR3 DNA sequence: TGTGCCAGCAGCTCCACAGGGGGCAATGAAAAACTGTTTTTT. It encodes CASSSTGGNEKLFF.